Detailed here is one TCR beta chain. Its cognate antigen is unknown. Germline values: CDR1 MNHEY, CDR2 SMNVEV (reference sequence). The CDR3 is 16 residues long. V trimming: 5 bases; J trimming: 7 bases; junction bases outside the gene matches: 11. The source of the sample is a study of cytomegalovirus exposure and HLA in healthy donors. Vbeta (60) and Jbeta (13) primers were used in the PCR. Sequencing used immunoSEQ multiplex PCR; TCRdb keeps in-frame clones, though not all of them. The profile shows 140,000 or so clones, approximately 80% of them singletons. Study-wide points: In vitro experiments confirmed that a few CMV-associated chains were specific for CMV antigens. Because they were indistinguishable, some V segments, including TRBV6-2 and TRBV6-3, were excluded.

Input material: PBMCs. The receptor's source is a female donor in good health and CMV-seronegative. The V call is TRBV27, the J call TRBJ2-1; 10 positions agree with TRBD1. CDR3 nucleotide sequence: TGTGCCAGCAGTCCGTGGACAGGGGGGTGGTGGAATGAGCAGTTCTTC. As protein: CASSPWTGGWWNEQFF.